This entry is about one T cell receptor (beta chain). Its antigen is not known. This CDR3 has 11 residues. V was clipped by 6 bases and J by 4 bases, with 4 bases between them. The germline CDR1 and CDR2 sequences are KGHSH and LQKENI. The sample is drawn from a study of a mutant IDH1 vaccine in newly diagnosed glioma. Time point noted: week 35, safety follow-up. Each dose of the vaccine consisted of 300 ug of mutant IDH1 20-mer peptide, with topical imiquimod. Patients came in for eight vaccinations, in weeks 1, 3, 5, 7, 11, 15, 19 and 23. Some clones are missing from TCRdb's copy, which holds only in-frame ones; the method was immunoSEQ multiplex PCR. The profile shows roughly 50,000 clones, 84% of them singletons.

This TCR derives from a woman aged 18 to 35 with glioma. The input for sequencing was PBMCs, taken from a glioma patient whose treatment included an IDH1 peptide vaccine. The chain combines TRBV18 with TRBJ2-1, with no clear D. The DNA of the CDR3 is TGTGCCAGCTCCCGATACAATGAGCAGTTCTTC. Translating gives CASSRYNEQFF.